This T cell receptor (beta chain) originates from a study of graft-versus-host responses after intestinal transplantation. In the study overall: Isolated intestinal, liver-intestinal, or multivisceral transplants had been given to the recipients. Findings of the study overall: The recipient marrow held GvH clones, and some of them showed up first in ileum or blood. Peak levels of circulating GvH clones tracked with early post-transplant HvG declines.

TCRdb keeps only in-frame clones here, not all; method: immunoSEQ multiplex PCR. The top ten hold about 0.2% of the sample, which has about 89,000 clones, 85% to 95% seen once. Germline trimming cut 5 bases from V and 1 base from J; bases unmatched to any gene: 12. The CDR3 extends over 18 amino acids. From germline, CDR1 is MGHRA and CDR2 YSYEKL. This clone was counted a few times. Its target is unknown. V gene TRBV4-1 combines with J gene TRBJ2-3, with TRBD2 matching over 10 bases. Sample: unstimulated CD4+ T cells sorted from spleen or lymph node cells, taken before transplant. This TCR derives from a human donor who was the organ donor for an intestinal transplant. CDR3 bases: TGCGCCAGCAGCTACACCAGGTCTAGCGGGGGCGGCACAGATACGCAGTATTTT. Protein: CASSYTRSSGGGTDTQYF.